The 20 T cell receptor beta chains reported below all come from one sample, sequenced in a study of Ad26.COV2.S vaccination and SARS-CoV-2 variants. The assay was immunoSEQ multiplex PCR, and TCRdb's table has in-frame clones only and misses some. The sample contains approximately 480,000 clones, around nine tenths of which appear only once. Indicated treatment: about 20 received Ad26.COV2.S at low or high dose, single or two shots; roughly five received placebo; per-sample allocation not given. Specimens were obtained on day 63 following the first vaccine or placebo injection. This sample comprised peripheral blood, obtained in a trial of Ad26.COV2.S vaccine versus placebo. The origin of the receptors is a person between 18 and 65 years old who received the Ad26.COV2.S COVID-19 vaccine or a placebo.

The chain is built from TRBV5-1 and TRBJ1-3; weak D call: TRBD1 (6 bases). V shed 4 bases and J shed 0 bases, with 14 bases lying between them. The CDR3 contains 16 residues. Germline CDR1 reads SGHRS; CDR2 reads YFSETQ. CDR3 loop: CASSTQTGLSGNTIYF. The CDR3 coding sequence is TGCGCCAGCAGCACCCAGACAGGCCTCTCTGGAAACACCATATATTTT.

The chain uses TRBV6-2 or TRBV6-3 and TRBJ2-1; D possibly uses TRBD1 or TRBD2 (5 bases each). This CDR3 region has 15 residues. Per the germline V gene, CDR1 is MNHEY and CDR2 is SVGEGT. Trimming left V 6 bases short and J 10 bases short, with 22 bases between. CDR3 nucleotides: TGTGCCAGCAGCCCCGCCCTGGGGGTGACACAAGAGCAGTTCTTC. Its translation: CASSPALGVTQEQFF.

This rearrangement joins TRBV19 to TRBJ2-7; 9 bases align to TRBD1. V lost 6 bases, J lost 3 bases, and 6 bases stayed unmatched. This CDR3 is built from 14 residues. Germline CDR1 reads LNHDA; CDR2 reads SQIVND (reference sequence). The CDR3 loop is CASSLQGALYEQYF. CDR3 in DNA: TGTGCCAGTAGCCTACAGGGGGCTCTCTACGAGCAGTACTTC. Variable domain in full (rest from reference TRBV19 and TRBJ2-7): DGGITQSPKYLFRKEGQNVTLSCEQNLNHDAMYWYRQDPGQGLRLIYYSQIVNDFQKGDIAEGYSVSREKKESFPLTVTSAQKNPTAFYLCASSLQGALYEQYFGPGTRLTVT.

The V and J genes are TRBV6-2 or TRBV6-3 and TRBJ2-1; 8 bases match TRBD1. The CDR3 consists of 14 residues. V shed 6 bases and J 8 bases; nucleotides not matched to a gene: 9. Germline assignment: CDR1 MNHEY and CDR2 SVGEGT. The CDR3 is CASSRDRGGDEQFF. As DNA, the CDR3 is TGTGCCAGCAGCCGAGACAGGGGCGGCGATGAGCAGTTCTTC.

V usage is TRBV5-6 and J usage is TRBJ1-1; D not resolved. CDR3 length: 12 amino acids. Trimming cost V 0 bases and J 3 bases, with 3 bases left between them. The germline gives CDR1 SGHDT, CDR2 YYEEEE. This chain's CDR3 is CASSLGDTEAFF. Here the CDR3 DNA reads TGTGCCAGCAGCTTGGGGGACACTGAAGCTTTCTTT.

The DNA for the CDR3 is TGTGCCAGCAGCTCGGGACAGGCAGCGGTTGAAGCTTTCTTT. It translates to CASSSGQAAVEAFF. V usage is TRBV7-9 and J usage is TRBJ1-1; 8 bases fit TRBD1. The CDR3 sequence is 14 residues long. CDR1 and CDR2 from the germline V gene are SEHNR and FQNEAQ (reference sequence). The V segment lost 4 bases and the J segment 7 bases; nucleotides outside the gene matches: 8.

The chain uses TRBV6-2 or TRBV6-3 and TRBJ2-4, with 13 positions matching TRBD2. The V and J ends lost 0 bases and 7 bases, in that order; junction bases with no gene match: 3. The CDR3 totals 16 residues. CDR1 MNHEY and CDR2 SVGEGT come from the germline V gene. This CDR3 is CASSYSWTSGSNIQYF. The CDR3 coding sequence is TGTGCCAGCAGTTACTCTTGGACTAGCGGGAGTAACATTCAGTACTTC.

This clone was seen only once. The gene calls are TRBV28 and TRBJ2-5, with TRBD2 matching 10 bases. Germline CDR1 and CDR2: MDHEN and SYDVKM. Trimming at V came to 5 bases and at J to 1 base, leaving 4 bases not matched to a gene. The CDR3 is 15 residues long. The DNA for the CDR3 is TGTGCCAGCAGTCAAAGACTAGCGGGCCAAGAGACCCAGTACTTC. This sequence encodes CASSQRLAGQETQYF.

The gene calls are TRBV6-2 or TRBV6-3 and TRBJ1-2; D may be TRBD1 (5 bases). This CDR3 region has 14 residues. Per germline, CDR1 MNHEY and CDR2 SVGEGT. The V gene lost 1 base and the J gene lost 9 bases, with 15 bases spanning the gap. The CDR3 here is CASSYLDTPRSYTF. CDR3 nucleotide sequence: TGTGCCAGCAGTTACTTGGACACCCCCCGGAGCTACACCTTC.

This clone came up a few times. V and J are TRBV11-2 and TRBJ2-5; TRBD2 matches 10 bases. The J segment lost 5 bases and the V segment lost 7 bases, leaving 13 bases of the junction unmatched. There are 16 residues in the CDR3. Germline V CDR1 and CDR2: SGHAT, FQNNGV. The CDR3 spells CASTSPAASGSETQYF. CDR3 bases: TGTGCCAGCACCTCCCCGGCGGCTAGCGGGAGTGAGACCCAGTACTTC.

This clone has more than one count but fewer than ten. The rearrangement joins TRBV14 to TRBJ2-3, with TRBD2 identical over 9 bases. The V gene end was trimmed by 1 base and the J gene end by 6 bases; junction bases not matched to a gene: 5. CDR1 and CDR2 from the germline V gene are SGHDN and FVKESK. The CDR3 is 15 residues long. Here the CDR3 DNA reads TGTGCCAGCAGCCAAGTAGCGGGAGTGGGTGATACGCAGTATTTT. Amino acid sequence: CASSQVAGVGDTQYF.

This rearrangement joins TRBV3-1 (or the pseudogene TRBV3-2) to TRBJ2-7; D is undetermined. The CDR3 runs to 15 residues. With 0 bases removed from V and 0 bases from J, the gap between germline ends came to 9 bases. CDR1 LGHDT and CDR2 YNNKEL come from the germline V gene (reference sequence). This CDR3 is CASSQEAWYSYEQYF. In nucleotides, the CDR3 is TGTGCCAGCAGCCAAGAGGCGTGGTACTCCTACGAGCAGTACTTC.

The chain uses TRBV11-2 and TRBJ1-5; weak D call: TRBD1 (5 bases). This CDR3 is 13 amino acids long. Per germline, CDR1 SGHAT and CDR2 FQNNGV. V was cut by 5 bases and J by 7 bases, with 12 bases left in between. CDR3 sequence (DNA): TGTGCCAGCAGCCGGGGGTTGGGACAGCCCCAGCATTTT. Amino acids: CASSRGLGQPQHF. Looking up the rest from reference TRBV11-2 and TRBJ1-5 gives the full variable domain: EAGVAQSPRYKIIEKRQSVAFWCNPISGHATLYWYQQILGQGPKLLIQFQNNGVVDDSQLPKDRFSAERLKGVDSTLKIQPAKLEDSAVYLCASSRGLGQPQHFGDGTRLSIL.

The chain is built from TRBV11-3 and TRBJ2-1; 7 bases map to TRBD1. The germline CDR1 and CDR2 sequences are SGHNT and YENEEA. J was trimmed by 7 bases and V by 1 base; bases with no gene match: 16. The CDR3 totals 18 residues. CDR3 in amino acids: CASSLAGPGGASGNEQFF. DNA for the CDR3: TGTGCCAGCAGCTTAGCGGGACCAGGGGGTGCCTCTGGGAATGAGCAGTTCTTC.

This rearrangement joins TRBV6-5 to TRBJ2-7, with D perhaps TRBD1 (5 bases). Between the trimmed V and J ends, which lost 6 bases and 4 bases, there was a span of 13 bases. Germline V gene data show CDR1 as MNHEY and CDR2 as SVGAGI. There are 13 residues in the CDR3. CDR3 sequence (DNA): TGTGCCAGCAGGCCAGGGCGGATATACGAGCAGTACTTC. It specifies CASRPGRIYEQYF.

The chain joins TRBV7-9 to TRBJ2-3; D is unclear. Germline CDR1 is SEHNR and CDR2 is FQNEAQ (reference sequence). This CDR3 is 14 amino acids long. V lost 0 bases and J lost 4, with 8 bases in between. CDR3 nucleotides: TGTGCCAGCAGCTTAGCGGCACTCTCAGATACGCAGTATTTT. As protein: CASSLAALSDTQYF.

The chain recombines TRBV28 with TRBJ2-7; 7 nucleotides match TRBD2. With V trimmed by 5 bases and J by 5 bases, 12 bases remained unmatched. CDR1 and CDR2 from the germline V gene are MDHEN and SYDVKM. This CDR3 region has 15 residues. The CDR3 bases are TGTGCCAGCAGTCGCCTCAGGACTAGTCACAACGAGCAGTACTTC. Its translation is CASSRLRTSHNEQYF.

Written as DNA, the CDR3 is TGTGCCAGCAGTTTTGGGTTGGGAAAGAATGAAAAACTGTTTTTT. It specifies CASSFGLGKNEKLFF. V gene TRBV27 combines with J gene TRBJ1-4; no reliable D call. The V end was cut by 3 bases, the J end by 5 bases, with 13 bases between. The CDR3 consists of 15 residues. The germline V gene encodes CDR1 MNHEY and CDR2 SMNVEV (reference sequence).

The chain joins TRBV5-6 to TRBJ2-3; D unclear. The CDR3 runs to 14 residues. The ends were cut back, 0 bases at V and 0 bases at J, with 5 bases in the middle. Per germline, CDR1 SGHDT and CDR2 YYEEEE. CDR3 DNA: TGTGCCAGCAGCTTGGGTATCAGCACAGATACGCAGTATTTT. Amino acid sequence: CASSLGISTDTQYF.

Comment on this clone: This CDR3 is also generated by other DNA sequences in the sample. The CDR3 protein is CASSPSGTYEQYF. CDR3 in DNA: TGTGCCAGCAGCCCCAGCGGGACCTACGAGCAGTACTTC. The J gene is TRBJ2-7, the V gene TRBV6-5; TRBD2 matches 7 bases. This CDR3 spans 13 amino acids. Trimming took 6 bases from V and 2 from J; bases not matched to a gene: 4. Germline V lookup: CDR1 MNHEY, CDR2 SVGAGI.